The 26 T cell receptor beta chains below come from one sample, sequenced in a study of long-term antiretroviral therapy in people with HIV. The immunoSEQ assay was v3.0, run at survey level. TCRdb's copy holds only in-frame clones and misses some; the assay was immunoSEQ multiplex PCR. In the table there are approximately 31,000 clones, roughly 85% of which are singletons. Material: unsorted PBMCs, obtained 1.1 years after starting antiretroviral therapy. These receptors originate from a man between 18 and 29 years old with HIV.

This chain joins TRBV19 and TRBJ2-2; 7 bases are shared with TRBD2. V shed 6 bases and J 0 bases; nucleotides not matched to a gene: 7. Germline V gene sequence: CDR1 LNHDA, CDR2 SQIVND (reference sequence). The CDR3 has 16 amino acids. CDR3 sequence reads: CASRDTSGTNTGELFF. The CDR3 bases are TGTGCCAGTAGGGATACAAGCGGGACGAACACCGGGGAGCTGTTTTTT.

The chain is built from TRBV10-3 and TRBJ2-3; 15 positions agree with TRBD2. This CDR3 is 15 amino acids long. V was clipped by 4 bases and J by 4 bases; unmatched bases: 0. The germline gives CDR1 ENHRY, CDR2 SYGVKD. The CDR3 DNA is TGTGCCATCAGTGGGACTAGCGGGAGGGCAGATACGCAGTATTTT. This gives the protein CAISGTSGRADTQYF.

The chain has TRBV18 and TRBJ2-1; D gene uncertain. The CDR3 length is 13 residues. Germline V gene sequence: CDR1 KGHSH, CDR2 LQKENI. V was trimmed by 4 bases and J by 6 bases, leaving 10 bases between them. The CDR3 protein is CASSRTRSNEQFF. The CDR3 DNA sequence: TGTGCCAGCTCACGTACCAGGAGCAATGAGCAGTTCTTC. The full variable domain, in which reference TRBV18 and TRBJ2-1 provide the parts outside the CDR3, is NAGVMQNPRHLVRRRGQEARLRCSPMKGHSHVYWYRQLPEEGLKFMVYLQKENIIDESGMPKERFSAEFPKEGPSILRIQQVVRGDSAAYFCASSRTRSNEQFFGPGTRLTVL.

The V and J genes are TRBV2 and TRBJ1-1; 10 bases fit TRBD1. This CDR3 spans 13 amino acids. V shed 5 bases, J shed 10 bases, and the junction held 7 bases outside the gene matches. Germline values: CDR1 SNHLY, CDR2 FYNNEI. For the CDR3, the DNA is TGTGCCAGCAGTCCCGACAGGGGGCTGTTAGCTTTCTTT. The encoded protein is CASSPDRGLLAFF.

The chain joins TRBV2 to TRBJ2-1, with TRBD2 as a possible D gene (6 bases). V lost 7 bases and J lost 3, with 25 bases in between. CDR1 and CDR2 (germline): SNHLY, FYNNEI. CDR3 length equals 18 residues. The CDR3 DNA follows: TGTGCCAGCACGCAAAGAGGCGCGGGGACGAGTTTCTACAATGAGCAGTTCTTC. Translating gives CASTQRGAGTSFYNEQFF.

V usage is TRBV19 and J usage is TRBJ1-1; D unresolved. Trimming removed 6 bases at V and 0 bases at J, with 14 bases between. The CDR3 covers 15 residues. Germline lookup yields CDR1 LNHDA and CDR2 SQIVND (reference sequence). CDR3 protein: CASSLLGEVNTEAFF. In DNA form, the CDR3 reads TGTGCCAGTAGCCTTCTTGGGGAAGTGAACACTGAAGCTTTCTTT.

This clone was seen a single time. The chain has TRBV6-1 and TRBJ1-1; TRBD1 aligns across 7 bases. CDR3 length equals 14 residues. Germline lookup yields CDR1 MNHNS and CDR2 SASEGT. Trimming removed 6 bases from V and 1 base from J; junction bases left unmatched: 5. The CDR3 spells CASRRDSWNTEAFF. The DNA of the CDR3 is TGTGCCAGCAGGAGGGACAGTTGGAACACTGAAGCTTTCTTT.

This chain connects TRBV2 to TRBJ2-1; 8 nucleotides line up with TRBD2. Germline V lookup: CDR1 SNHLY, CDR2 FYNNEI. The J segment lost 5 bases and the V segment lost 7 bases, leaving 10 bases of the junction unmatched. The CDR3 loop spans 15 amino acids. The CDR3 nucleotides read TGTGCCAGCACCCGGGTGGATAGCGGGGACAATGAGCAGTTCTTC. Its translation is CASTRVDSGDNEQFF.

This clone occurred a few times. The chain uses TRBV4-1 and TRBJ1-2; TRBD1 aligns across 10 bases. The V and J ends lost 0 bases and 2 bases, in that order; junction bases with no gene match: 9. Germline V gene data show CDR1 as MGHRA and CDR2 as YSYEKL. The CDR3 spans 18 residues. The CDR3 DNA sequence: TGCGCCAGCAGCCAAGACCCATCACCGGGACAGGGGAACTATGGCTACACCTTC. It is translated as CASSQDPSPGQGNYGYTF.

The chain combines TRBV6-5 with TRBJ2-3; no clear D gene. The V and J ends lost 1 base and 4 bases respectively, with 6 bases between them. The germline V gene encodes CDR1 MNHEY and CDR2 SVGAGI. CDR3 size: 13 residues. CDR3 loop: CASSYYRADTQYF. The CDR3 nucleotides read TGTGCCAGCAGTTACTATCGGGCAGATACGCAGTATTTT.

The chain employs TRBV9 and TRBJ2-3, with 9 bases that match TRBD2. Germline V gene data show CDR1 as SGDLS and CDR2 as YYNGEE. The CDR3 spans 17 residues. Trimming cost V 2 bases and J 4 bases; bases outside gene matches: 11. The CDR3, as DNA: TGTGCCAGCAGCGTCTCCCTTCAGCGGGGGGCTTCAGATACGCAGTATTTT. Protein product: CASSVSLQRGASDTQYF.

This chain connects TRBV27 to TRBJ2-2, with D possibly being TRBD1 (6 bases). The CDR3 extends over 14 amino acids. V lost 3 bases, J lost 5 bases, and 10 bases lay in between. Germline values: CDR1 MNHEY, CDR2 SMNVEV (reference sequence). CDR3 region: CASSLRGGTGELFF. CDR3 nucleotides: TGTGCCAGCAGTTTGCGAGGGGGAACCGGGGAGCTGTTTTTT.

This chain connects TRBV21-1 to TRBJ2-7; whether TRBD2, the table's D call, matches the DNA was not checked. TRBV21-1 is a listed pseudogene. This CDR3 comprises 13 residues. The CDR3 is CASSKSPRNEQYF. CDR3 coding DNA: TGTGCCAGCAGCAAAAGCCCGAGAAACGAGCAGTACTTC.

This chain uses TRBV7-8 with TRBJ2-7, with 7 bases matching TRBD1. Trimming removed 0 bases from V and 2 bases from J; junction bases left unmatched: 7. The CDR3 totals 16 residues. CDR1 is SGHVS, CDR2 FQNEAQ, per germline. This CDR3 reads CASSLALETGTYEQYF. The CDR3 nucleotides read TGTGCCAGCAGCTTAGCGCTTGAGACAGGGACCTACGAGCAGTACTTC.

The chain couples TRBV5-6 to TRBJ1-1; no clear D. Germline CDR1 SGHDT, CDR2 YYEEEE. V gave up 4 bases and J gave up 3 bases, with 4 bases separating them. The CDR3 extends over 11 amino acids. The CDR3 DNA follows: TGTGCCAGCAGCGTGGACACTGAAGCTTTCTTT. Protein: CASSVDTEAFF.

V gene TRBV2 combines with J gene TRBJ2-7; 8 nucleotides align to TRBD1. The CDR3 is made up of 14 amino acids. V was pared by 8 bases and J by 2 bases, with 8 bases of the junction left unmatched. CDR1 and CDR2 (germline): SNHLY, FYNNEI. The CDR3 DNA reads TGTGCCAGCGCCTCGGGACAGGTACCCTACGAGCAGTACTTC. Translated: CASASGQVPYEQYF.

The CDR3 loop is CASYPTRPYEQYF. The CDR3 region has the DNA TGCGCCAGCTATCCGACCAGGCCCTACGAGCAGTACTTC. The J gene is TRBJ2-7, the V gene TRBV5-1; D gene ambiguous. The CDR3 consists of 13 residues. With 7 bases removed from V and 2 bases from J, the gap between germline ends came to 13 bases. The germline gives CDR1 SGHRS, CDR2 YFSETQ. Using reference TRBV5-1 and TRBJ2-7 for the parts outside the CDR3, the full variable domain is KAGVTQTPRYLIKTRGQQVTLSCSPISGHRSVSWYQQTPGQGLQFLFEYFSETQRNKGNFPGRFSGRQFSNSRSEMNVSTLELGDSALYLCASYPTRPYEQYFGPGTRLTVT.

The table lists this clone with a count of one. V usage is TRBV27 and J usage is TRBJ2-2; tentatively, D is TRBD1 (7 bases). V lost 5 bases to trimming and J lost 4 bases, with 20 bases between them. Germline V CDR1 and CDR2: MNHEY, SMNVEV (reference sequence). CDR3 length: 17 amino acids. The CDR3 loop is CASSVPEQGRSTGELFF. The CDR3 DNA sequence: TGTGCCAGCAGTGTACCCGAACAGGGGAGGTCCACCGGGGAGCTGTTTTTT.

The chain carries TRBV27 and TRBJ2-3; 8 bases map to TRBD2. The V and J ends lost 4 bases and 0 bases, in that order; junction bases with no gene match: 15. Germline V gives CDR1 MNHEY, CDR2 SMNVEV (reference sequence). CDR3 length: 19 residues. Written as DNA, the CDR3 is TGTGCCAGCAGTTCCCGTACCCCGGTAGCGGGAAGGAGCACAGATACGCAGTATTTT. Its protein product is CASSSRTPVAGRSTDTQYF.

The chain joins TRBV5-1 to TRBJ2-7; no reliable D call. CDR1 and CDR2 from the germline V gene are SGHRS and YFSETQ. Trimming took off 3 bases at V and 0 bases at J, with 4 bases between the two ends. CDR3 length: 12 amino acids. The CDR3 is CASSSGSYEQYF. CDR3 in DNA: TGCGCCAGCAGCTCTGGCTCCTACGAGCAGTACTTC. The full variable domain, rest sourced from reference TRBV5-1 and TRBJ2-7, is KAGVTQTPRYLIKTRGQQVTLSCSPISGHRSVSWYQQTPGQGLQFLFEYFSETQRNKGNFPGRFSGRQFSNSRSEMNVSTLELGDSALYLCASSSGSYEQYFGPGTRLTVT.

The CDR3 here is CATHRDAGELFF. The CDR3 DNA reads TGTGCCACCCACAGGGATGCCGGGGAGCTGTTTTTT. This rearrangement joins TRBV10-3 to TRBJ2-2, with TRBD1 as a possible D gene (6 bases). This CDR3 is built from 12 residues. Per germline, CDR1 ENHRY and CDR2 SYGVKD. V lost 10 bases, J lost 6 bases, and 12 bases lay in between.

The V gene is TRBV2, the J gene TRBJ2-6, with no clear D. Germline V gene sequence: CDR1 SNHLY, CDR2 FYNNEI. V was trimmed by 4 bases and J by 0 bases, leaving 7 bases between them. The CDR3 is 15 amino acids. The CDR3 DNA follows: TGTGCCAGCAGTGCCGGTAGCTCTGGGGCCAACGTCCTGACTTTC. Encoded protein: CASSAGSSGANVLTF. Supplemented by reference TRBV2 and TRBJ2-6, the full variable domain reads EPEVTQTPSHQVTQMGQEVILRCVPISNHLYFYWYRQILGQKVEFLVSFYNNEISEKSEIFDDQFSVERPDGSNFTLKIRSTKLEDSAMYFCASSAGSSGANVLTFGAGSRLTVL.

There are a few counts of this clone. The chain uses TRBV5-4 and TRBJ2-1; D is possibly TRBD2 (6 bases). Germline lookup yields CDR1 SGHNT and CDR2 YYREEE (reference sequence). The germline V and J ends were trimmed by 5 bases and 6 bases, with 18 bases remaining between them. The CDR3 is 15 amino acids. The CDR3 loop reads CASRITGTPGNEQFF. The CDR3 DNA reads as TGTGCCAGCAGGATTACCGGGACTCCCGGCAATGAGCAGTTCTTC.

This chain links TRBV7-9 with TRBJ1-5; unclear D gene. The CDR3 length is 16 residues. The V end lost 2 bases, the J end lost 3 bases, and 14 bases lay between the germline ends. Germline V gene lookup returns CDR1 SEHNR and CDR2 FQNEAQ (reference sequence). In DNA, the CDR3 is TGTGCCAGCAGCTTATATGAAGGCCGTCCCAATCAGCCCCAGCATTTT. This translates into CASSLYEGRPNQPQHF.

The chain combines TRBV4-1 with TRBJ2-3; the D is unclear. Trimming took 8 bases from V and 2 from J, leaving 14 bases between them. CDR1 is MGHRA and CDR2 is YSYEKL in the germline V gene. This CDR3 spans 14 amino acids. The CDR3 loop reads CASGNVFPTDTQYF. The CDR3 nucleotides read TGCGCCAGCGGAAACGTATTCCCCACAGATACGCAGTATTTT.

J is TRBJ1-1 and V is TRBV29-1; D is ambiguous. In germline, CDR1 is SQVTM, CDR2 ANQGSEA. V lost 4 bases and J 4 bases, leaving 7 bases between the germline ends. The CDR3 totals 11 residues. The CDR3 here is CSVVVGTEAFF. In DNA, the CDR3 is TGCAGCGTTGTAGTAGGCACTGAAGCTTTCTTT.